Listed below are T cell receptor beta chains from one sample, sequenced in a study of molecular identifiers for immune sequencing clone quantification. TCRdb reprocessed the PCR reads via MiXCR and lists one record per CDR3 protein. This table has under 800,000 distinct CDR3 sequences, 25% appearing once. The specimen was naive CD8+ T cells from blood, with Jurkat cell RNA spiked in. The receptor source for this set is a human donor in good health. Some libraries in this study had Jurkat cell RNA spiked in. Each CDR3 is given with its conserved first and last residue. The D gene is left open where the match is weak. Clone size appears in some rows only: once, few, many, or a class for an expanded clone.

size: many; D: TRBD1; J: TRBJ2-3; V: TRBV5-6; CDR3: CASSFGTGFWADTQYF; DNA: TGTGCCAGCAGCTTCGGGACAGGTTTTTGGGCAGATACGCAGTATTTT
size: .; D: .; J: TRBJ2-7; V: TRBV7-8; CDR3: CASSPLGGTDEQYF; DNA: TGTGCCAGCAGCCCATTAGGCGGGACCGACGAGCAGTACTTC
size: .; D: .; J: TRBJ2-2; V: TRBV5-6; CDR3: CASSSRGAGGPVTGELFF; DNA: TGTGCCAGCAGCTCCCGGGGGGCAGGCGGCCCCGTCACCGGGGAGCTGTTTTTT
size: few; D: .; J: TRBJ2-1; V: TRBV27; CDR3: CASSLSPGHEQFF; DNA: TGTGCCAGCAGTTTATCGCCTGGGCATGAGCAGTTCTTC
size: .; D: TRBD1; J: TRBJ2-4; V: TRBV9; CDR3: CASSATGGSAKNIQYF; DNA: TGTGCCAGCAGCGCGACAGGGGGCTCAGCCAAAAACATTCAGTACTTC
size: many; D: .; J: TRBJ2-3; V: TRBV6-6; CDR3: CASSYSKLAASTDTQYF; DNA: TGTGCCAGCAGTTACTCGAAGTTGGCGGCGAGCACAGATACGCAGTATTTT
size: many; D: .; J: TRBJ2-3; V: TRBV3-1; CDR3: CASSPVEIDTQYF; DNA: TGTGCCAGCAGCCCCGTGGAGATAGATACGCAGTATTTT
size: many; D: .; J: TRBJ2-3; V: TRBV29-1; CDR3: CSVEKPDTQYF; DNA: TGCAGCGTTGAGAAGCCAGATACGCAGTATTTT
size: many; D: .; J: TRBJ2-2; V: TRBV14; CDR3: CASSQAVTTGELFF; DNA: TGTGCCAGCAGCCAGGCAGTTACTACCGGGGAGCTGTTTTTT
size: .; D: .; J: TRBJ2-7; V: TRBV10-3; CDR3: CASLGASYVQYF; DNA: TGTGCCTCCCTGGGCGCCTCCTACGTGCAGTACTTC
size: few; D: .; J: TRBJ2-3; V: TRBV29-1; CDR3: CSVEGYNSTDTQYF; DNA: TGCAGCGTTGAAGGATATAATAGCACAGATACGCAGTATTTT
size: few; D: .; J: TRBJ2-7; V: TRBV5-4; CDR3: CASSLLEEQYF; DNA: TGTGCCAGCAGCTTGTTGGAGGAGCAGTACTTC
size: many; D: .; J: TRBJ2-5; V: TRBV6-5; CDR3: CASSPTAELQETQYF; DNA: TGTGCCAGCAGTCCCACGGCGGAGCTACAAGAGACCCAGTACTTC
size: many; D: TRBD1; J: TRBJ1-4; V: TRBV7-9; CDR3: CASSDAATGNEKLFF; DNA: TGTGCCAGCAGCGACGCCGCGACAGGGAATGAAAAACTGTTTTTT
size: .; D: .; J: TRBJ1-4; V: TRBV6-5; CDR3: CASTNVGGGDEKLFF; DNA: TGTGCCAGCACCAACGTAGGGGGGGGAGATGAAAAACTGTTTTTT
size: many; D: TRBD2; J: TRBJ2-3; V: TRBV11-2; CDR3: CASSIRDYTSTDTQYF; DNA: TGTGCCAGCAGCATACGGGACTATACTAGCACAGATACGCAGTATTTT
size: many; D: .; J: TRBJ2-3; V: TRBV9; CDR3: CASSVLTASSTDTQYF; DNA: TGTGCCAGCAGCGTATTAACGGCCTCTAGCACAGATACGCAGTATTTT
size: many; D: .; J: TRBJ1-1; V: TRBV2; CDR3: CASSYVARNTEAFF; DNA: TGTGCCAGCAGTTATGTAGCTAGGAACACTGAAGCTTTCTTT
size: .; D: TRBD2; J: TRBJ2-7; V: TRBV11-2; CDR3: CASSPAGVVVHEQYF; DNA: TGTGCCAGCAGCCCCGCGGGGGTAGTCGTCCACGAGCAGTACTTC
size: .; D: .; J: TRBJ1-1; V: TRBV2; CDR3: CASNNPTEMSTEAFF; DNA: TGTGCCAGCAACAACCCGACGGAGATGAGCACTGAAGCTTTCTTT
size: few; D: TRBD2; J: TRBJ2-4; V: TRBV19; CDR3: CASRRTSGRAPEKNIQYF; DNA: TGTGCCAGTAGAAGGACTAGCGGGAGGGCCCCAGAAAAAAACATTCAGTACTTC
size: .; D: TRBD1; J: TRBJ1-2; V: TRBV11-2; CDR3: CASSLVRDRGRYGYTF; DNA: TGTGCCAGCAGCTTAGTCCGTGACAGGGGGAGGTACGGCTACACCTTC
size: .; D: TRBD1; J: TRBJ2-5; V: TRBV10-3; CDR3: CAPATGGGAPPYF; DNA: TGTGCCCCCGCGACAGGGGGGGGTGCGCCCCCGTACTTC
size: many; D: TRBD1; J: TRBJ2-3; V: TRBV7-9; CDR3: CASSFQTGGRDTQYF; DNA: TGTGCCAGCAGCTTTCAAACAGGGGGAAGAGATACGCAGTATTTT
size: few; D: .; J: TRBJ1-2; V: TRBV14; CDR3: CASSQGQGGYGYTF; DNA: TGTGCCAGCAGCCAAGGGCAGGGCGGCTATGGCTACACCTTC
size: few; D: TRBD1; J: TRBJ2-7; V: TRBV12-5; CDR3: CASGLSVVTGSSYEQYF; DNA: TGTGCTAGTGGTTTGTCGGTCGTGACAGGGAGCTCCTACGAGCAGTACTTC
size: many; D: .; J: TRBJ1-1; V: TRBV2; CDR3: CASGGHLEAEAFF; DNA: TGTGCCAGCGGTGGACACCTTGAAGCTGAAGCTTTCTTT
size: .; D: .; J: TRBJ2-1; V: TRBV19; CDR3: CASSRSVTYNEQFF; DNA: TGTGCCAGTAGCAGGAGCGTCACCTACAATGAGCAGTTCTTC
size: many; D: .; J: TRBJ2-1; V: TRBV4-3; CDR3: CASSQEGPSSYNEQFF; DNA: TGCGCCAGCAGCCAAGAAGGCCCGAGCTCCTACAATGAGCAGTTCTTC
size: .; D: .; J: TRBJ1-2; V: TRBV6-2/TRBV6-3; CDR3: CASSRPTSYGYTF; DNA: TGTGCCAGCAGTCGTCCGACTTCCTATGGCTACACCTTC
size: many; D: .; J: TRBJ2-3; V: TRBV21-1; CDR3: CASSKQEVVDTQYF; DNA: TGTGCCAGCAGCAAACAAGAAGTCGTAGATACGCAGTATTTT
size: few; D: .; J: TRBJ2-7; V: TRBV10-2; CDR3: CASRSTDSYEQYF; DNA: TGCGCCAGCAGATCTACAGACTCCTACGAGCAGTACTTC
size: few; D: .; J: TRBJ2-7; V: TRBV20-1; CDR3: CSARGAYNTYEQYF; DNA: TGCAGTGCTAGAGGTGCATACAACACCTACGAGCAGTACTTC
size: .; D: TRBD1; J: TRBJ2-1; V: TRBV15; CDR3: CATSRDLGQGHEQFF; DNA: TGTGCCACCAGCAGAGATTTAGGACAGGGTCATGAGCAGTTCTTC
size: many; D: .; J: TRBJ1-2; V: TRBV20-1; CDR3: CSATEVGGAYGYTF; DNA: TGCAGTGCTACCGAGGTCGGGGGAGCCTATGGCTACACCTTC
size: few; D: .; J: TRBJ2-7; V: TRBV10-1; CDR3: CASSESRLYEQYF; DNA: TGCGCCAGCAGTGAGTCCCGGCTCTACGAGCAGTACTTC
size: few; D: .; J: TRBJ2-7; V: TRBV6-2/TRBV6-3; CDR3: CASSSLTGTYGQYF; DNA: TGTGCCAGCAGTTCGCTTACGGGTACCTACGGGCAGTACTTC
size: few; D: .; J: TRBJ2-7; V: TRBV20-1; CDR3: CSTYPETSYEQYF; DNA: TGCTCCACATACCCCGAGACTAGTTACGAGCAGTACTTC
size: once; D: .; J: TRBJ1-2; V: TRBV19; CDR3: CASNQGCLLDGYTF; DNA: TGTGCCAGTAATCAGGGGTGTCTCCTAGATGGCTACACCTTC
size: .; D: TRBD2; J: TRBJ2-1; V: TRBV4-1; CDR3: CASSQGTGASGIGEQFF; DNA: TGCGCCAGCAGCCAAGGGACTGGGGCTAGCGGGATTGGTGAGCAGTTCTTC